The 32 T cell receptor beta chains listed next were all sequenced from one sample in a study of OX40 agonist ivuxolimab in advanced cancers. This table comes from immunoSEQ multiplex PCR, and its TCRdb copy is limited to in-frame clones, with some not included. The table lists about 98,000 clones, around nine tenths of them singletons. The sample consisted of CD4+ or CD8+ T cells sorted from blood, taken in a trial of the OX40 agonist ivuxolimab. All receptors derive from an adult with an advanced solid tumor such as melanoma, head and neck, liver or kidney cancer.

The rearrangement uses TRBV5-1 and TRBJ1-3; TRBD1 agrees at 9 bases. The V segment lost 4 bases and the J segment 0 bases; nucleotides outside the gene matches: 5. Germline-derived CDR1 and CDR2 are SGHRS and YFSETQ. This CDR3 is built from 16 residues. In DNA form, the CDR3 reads TGCGCCAGCAGCCAGGACAGGGGTGTCTCTGGAAACACCATATATTTT. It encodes CASSQDRGVSGNTIYF. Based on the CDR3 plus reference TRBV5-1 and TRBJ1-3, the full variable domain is KAGVTQTPRYLIKTRGQQVTLSCSPISGHRSVSWYQQTPGQGLQFLFEYFSETQRNKGNFPGRFSGRQFSNSRSEMNVSTLELGDSALYLCASSQDRGVSGNTIYFGEGSWLTVV.

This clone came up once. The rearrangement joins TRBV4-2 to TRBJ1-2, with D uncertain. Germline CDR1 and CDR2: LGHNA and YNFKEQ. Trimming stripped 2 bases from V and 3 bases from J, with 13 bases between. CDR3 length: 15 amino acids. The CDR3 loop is CASSQTGSSDYGYTF. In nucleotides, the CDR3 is TGTGCCAGCAGCCAAACCGGGTCGTCCGACTATGGCTACACCTTC.

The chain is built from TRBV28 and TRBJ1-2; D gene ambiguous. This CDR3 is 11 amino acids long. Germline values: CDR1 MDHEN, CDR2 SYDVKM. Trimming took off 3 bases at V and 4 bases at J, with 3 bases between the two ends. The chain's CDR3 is CASSLSYGYTF. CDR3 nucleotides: TGTGCCAGCAGTTTGTCCTATGGCTACACCTTC.

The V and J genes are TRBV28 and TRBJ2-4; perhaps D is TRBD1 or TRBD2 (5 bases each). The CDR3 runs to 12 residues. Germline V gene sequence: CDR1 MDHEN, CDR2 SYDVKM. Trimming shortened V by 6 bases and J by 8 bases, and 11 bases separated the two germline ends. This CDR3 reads CASSLRGHIQYF. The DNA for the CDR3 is TGTGCCAGCAGCCTCCGGGGCCACATTCAGTACTTC.

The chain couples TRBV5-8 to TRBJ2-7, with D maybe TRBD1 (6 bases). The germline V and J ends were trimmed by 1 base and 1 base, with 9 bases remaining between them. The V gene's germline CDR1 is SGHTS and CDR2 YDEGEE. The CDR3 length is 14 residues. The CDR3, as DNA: TGTGCCAGCAGCTTGATTAGGGGGTCCTACGAGCAGTACTTC. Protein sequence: CASSLIRGSYEQYF.

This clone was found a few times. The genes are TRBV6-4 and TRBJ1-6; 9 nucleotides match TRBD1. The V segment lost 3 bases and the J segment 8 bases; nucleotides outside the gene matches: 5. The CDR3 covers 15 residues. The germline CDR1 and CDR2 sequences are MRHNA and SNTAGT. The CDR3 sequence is CASSDVDRGDSPLHF. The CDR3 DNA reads TGTGCCAGCAGTGATGTGGACAGGGGAGATTCACCCCTCCACTTT.

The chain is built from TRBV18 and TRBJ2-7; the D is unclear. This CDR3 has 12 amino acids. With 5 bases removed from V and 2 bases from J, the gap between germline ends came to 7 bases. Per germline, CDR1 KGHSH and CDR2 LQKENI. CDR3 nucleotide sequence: TGTGCCAGCTCAGGGGTTCCCTACGAGCAGTACTTC. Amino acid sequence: CASSGVPYEQYF.

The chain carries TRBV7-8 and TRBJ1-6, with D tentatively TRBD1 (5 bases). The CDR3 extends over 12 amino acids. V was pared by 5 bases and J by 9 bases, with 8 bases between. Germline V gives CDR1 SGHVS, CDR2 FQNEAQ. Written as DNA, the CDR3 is TGTGCCAGCAGCCGGGGGGGTTCACCCCTCCACTTT. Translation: CASSRGGSPLHF.

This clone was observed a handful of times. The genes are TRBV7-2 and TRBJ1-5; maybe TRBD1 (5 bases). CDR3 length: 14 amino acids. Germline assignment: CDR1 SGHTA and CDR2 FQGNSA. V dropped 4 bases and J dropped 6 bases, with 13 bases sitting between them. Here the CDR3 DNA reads TGTGCCAGCAGCTCAGTGCGGGGGGGTCAGCCCCAGCATTTT. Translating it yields CASSSVRGGQPQHF.

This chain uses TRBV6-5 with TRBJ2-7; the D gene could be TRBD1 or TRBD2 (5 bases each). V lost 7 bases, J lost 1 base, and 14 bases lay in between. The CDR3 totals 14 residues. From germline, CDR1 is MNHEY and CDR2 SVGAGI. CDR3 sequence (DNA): TGTGCCAGCACCCCCGGGACGTTTTCCTACGAGCAGTACTTC. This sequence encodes CASTPGTFSYEQYF.

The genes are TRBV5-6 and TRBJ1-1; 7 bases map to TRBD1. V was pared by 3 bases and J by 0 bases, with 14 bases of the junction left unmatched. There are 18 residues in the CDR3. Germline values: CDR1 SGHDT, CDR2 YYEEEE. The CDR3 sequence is CASSSLIMTGSMNTEAFF. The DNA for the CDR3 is TGTGCCAGCAGCTCCTTGATAATGACAGGGTCCATGAACACTGAAGCTTTCTTT.

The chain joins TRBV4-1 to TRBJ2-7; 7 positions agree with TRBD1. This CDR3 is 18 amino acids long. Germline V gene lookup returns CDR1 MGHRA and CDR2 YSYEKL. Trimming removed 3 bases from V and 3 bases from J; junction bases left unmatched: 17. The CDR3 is CASSHSDFIGGASYEQYF. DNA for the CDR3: TGCGCCAGCAGCCACTCTGACTTCATAGGGGGCGCGAGCTACGAGCAGTACTTC.

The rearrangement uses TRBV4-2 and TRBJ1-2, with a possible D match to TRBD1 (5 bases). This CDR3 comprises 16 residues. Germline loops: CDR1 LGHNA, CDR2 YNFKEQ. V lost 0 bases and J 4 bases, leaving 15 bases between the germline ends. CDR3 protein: CASSQELPGIGYGYTF. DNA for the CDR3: TGTGCCAGCAGCCAAGAACTACCAGGGATAGGCTATGGCTACACCTTC.

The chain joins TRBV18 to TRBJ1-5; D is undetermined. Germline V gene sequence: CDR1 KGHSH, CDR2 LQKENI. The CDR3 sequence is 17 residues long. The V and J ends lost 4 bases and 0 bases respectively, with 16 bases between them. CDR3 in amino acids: CASSLTPEPNSNQPQHF. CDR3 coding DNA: TGTGCCAGCTCACTAACCCCCGAACCGAATAGCAATCAGCCCCAGCATTTT.

CDR3 in DNA: TGTGCCAGCAGCTTAGCGACCGCCTACGAGCAGTACTTC. This gives the protein CASSLATAYEQYF. The V gene is TRBV7-2, the J gene TRBJ2-7, with D unresolved. This CDR3 is built from 13 residues. CDR1 is SGHTA and CDR2 is FQGNSA in the germline V gene. Trimming removed 0 bases at V and 2 bases at J, with 5 bases between.

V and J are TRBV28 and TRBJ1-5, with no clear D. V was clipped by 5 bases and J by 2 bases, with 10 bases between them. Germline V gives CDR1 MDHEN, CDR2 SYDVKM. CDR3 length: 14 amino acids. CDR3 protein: CASSTPAGNQPQHF. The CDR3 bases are TGTGCCAGCAGTACACCGGCGGGCAATCAGCCCCAGCATTTT.

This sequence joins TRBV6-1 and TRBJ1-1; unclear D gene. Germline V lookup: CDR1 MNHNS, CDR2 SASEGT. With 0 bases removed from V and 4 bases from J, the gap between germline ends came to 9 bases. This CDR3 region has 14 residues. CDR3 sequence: CASSEAHKGTEAFF. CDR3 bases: TGTGCCAGCAGTGAAGCCCACAAAGGCACTGAAGCTTTCTTT.

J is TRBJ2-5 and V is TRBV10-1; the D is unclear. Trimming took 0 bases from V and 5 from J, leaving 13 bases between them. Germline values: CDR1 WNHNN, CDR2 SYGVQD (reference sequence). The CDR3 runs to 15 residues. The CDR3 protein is CASSESGSGRETQYF. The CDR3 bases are TGCGCCAGCAGTGAGTCGGGCTCGGGTAGGGAGACCCAGTACTTC.

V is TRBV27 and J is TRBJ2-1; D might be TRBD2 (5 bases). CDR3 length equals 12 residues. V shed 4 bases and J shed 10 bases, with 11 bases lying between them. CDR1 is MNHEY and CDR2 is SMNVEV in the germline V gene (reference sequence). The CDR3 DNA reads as TGTGCCAGCAGTTCGACGACGGGGGAGCAGTTCTTC. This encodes CASSSTTGEQFF.

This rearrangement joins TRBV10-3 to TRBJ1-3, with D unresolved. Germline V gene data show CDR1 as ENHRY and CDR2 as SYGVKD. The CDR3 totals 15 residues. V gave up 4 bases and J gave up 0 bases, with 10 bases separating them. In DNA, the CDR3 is TGTGCCATCAGTGCGCCGGGGAGCTCTGGAAACACCATATATTTT. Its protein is CAISAPGSSGNTIYF.

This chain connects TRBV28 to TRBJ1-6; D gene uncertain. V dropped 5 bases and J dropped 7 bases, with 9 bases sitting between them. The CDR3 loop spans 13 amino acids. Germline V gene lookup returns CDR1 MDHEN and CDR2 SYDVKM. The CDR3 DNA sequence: TGTGCCAGCAGTCCCCACTCGAATTCACCCCTCCACTTT. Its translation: CASSPHSNSPLHF.

For the CDR3, the DNA is TGTGCCAGCAGCGGAGGACAGGGTCAGCCCCAGCATTTT. It specifies CASSGGQGQPQHF. The chain combines TRBV7-3 with TRBJ1-5, with 8 nucleotides matching TRBD1. This CDR3 region has 13 residues. Germline V gene lookup returns CDR1 SGHTA and CDR2 FQGTGA. After removal of 5 bases from V and 6 bases from J, the junction contained 3 bases not matched to a gene.

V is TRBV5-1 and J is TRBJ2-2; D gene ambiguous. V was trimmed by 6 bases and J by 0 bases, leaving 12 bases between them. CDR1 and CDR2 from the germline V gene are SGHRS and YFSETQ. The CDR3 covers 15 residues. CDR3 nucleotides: TGCGCCAGCAACATCGGATACACGAACACCGGGGAGCTGTTTTTT. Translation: CASNIGYTNTGELFF.

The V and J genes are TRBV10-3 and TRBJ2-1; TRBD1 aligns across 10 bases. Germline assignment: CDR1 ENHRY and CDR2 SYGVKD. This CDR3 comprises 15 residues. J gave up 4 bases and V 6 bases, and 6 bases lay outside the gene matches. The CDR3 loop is CAIRGVGQGYNEQFF. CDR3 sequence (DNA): TGTGCCATCAGGGGGGTGGGACAGGGGTACAATGAGCAGTTCTTC.

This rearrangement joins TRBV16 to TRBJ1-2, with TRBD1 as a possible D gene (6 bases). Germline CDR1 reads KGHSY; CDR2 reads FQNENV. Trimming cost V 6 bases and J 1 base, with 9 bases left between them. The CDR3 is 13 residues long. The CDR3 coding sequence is TGTGCCAGCAGTCCCAGGGGTAACTATGGCTACACCTTC. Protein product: CASSPRGNYGYTF.

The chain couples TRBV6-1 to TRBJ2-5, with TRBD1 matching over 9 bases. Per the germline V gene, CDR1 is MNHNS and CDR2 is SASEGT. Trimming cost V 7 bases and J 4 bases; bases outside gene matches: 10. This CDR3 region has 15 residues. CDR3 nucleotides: TGTGCCAGCACCAATACGGGACAGGGCGGAGAGACCCAGTACTTC. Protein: CASTNTGQGGETQYF.

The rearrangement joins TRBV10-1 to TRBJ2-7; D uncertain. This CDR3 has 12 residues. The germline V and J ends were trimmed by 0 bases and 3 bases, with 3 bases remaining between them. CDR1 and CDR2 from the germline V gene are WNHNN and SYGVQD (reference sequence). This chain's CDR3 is CASSESGYEQYF. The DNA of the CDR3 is TGCGCCAGCAGTGAGTCCGGCTACGAGCAGTACTTC.

Here the CDR3 reads CASSSPPGQGNTEAFF. The CDR3 nucleotides read TGTGCCAGCAGTTCTCCTCCGGGACAGGGGAACACTGAAGCTTTCTTT. V usage is TRBV11-2 and J usage is TRBJ1-1, with 9 bases fitting TRBD1. V shed 6 bases and J 1 base; nucleotides not matched to a gene: 9. The CDR3 totals 16 residues. CDR1 SGHAT and CDR2 FQNNGV come from the germline V gene. The entire variable domain, with the rest obtained from reference TRBV11-2 and TRBJ1-1, is as follows: EAGVAQSPRYKIIEKRQSVAFWCNPISGHATLYWYQQILGQGPKLLIQFQNNGVVDDSQLPKDRFSAERLKGVDSTLKIQPAKLEDSAVYLCASSSPPGQGNTEAFFGQGTRLTVV.

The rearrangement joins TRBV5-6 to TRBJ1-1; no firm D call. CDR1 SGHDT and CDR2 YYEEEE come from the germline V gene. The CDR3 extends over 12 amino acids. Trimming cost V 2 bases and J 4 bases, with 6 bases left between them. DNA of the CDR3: TGTGCCAGCAGCTTCGGGGTCACTGAAGCTTTCTTT. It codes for CASSFGVTEAFF. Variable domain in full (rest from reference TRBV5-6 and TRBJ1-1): DAGVTQSPTHLIKTRGQQVTLRCSPKSGHDTVSWYQQALGQGPQFIFQYYEEEERQRGNFPDRFSGHQFPNYSSELNVNALLLGDSALYLCASSFGVTEAFFGQGTRLTVV.

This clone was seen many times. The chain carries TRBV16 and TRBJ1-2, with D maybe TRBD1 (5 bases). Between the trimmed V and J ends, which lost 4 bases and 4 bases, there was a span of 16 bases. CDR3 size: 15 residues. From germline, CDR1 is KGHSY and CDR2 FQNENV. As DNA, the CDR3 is TGTGCCAGCAGCCCCAACAATGGGGGAATCTATGGCTACACCTTC. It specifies CASSPNNGGIYGYTF.

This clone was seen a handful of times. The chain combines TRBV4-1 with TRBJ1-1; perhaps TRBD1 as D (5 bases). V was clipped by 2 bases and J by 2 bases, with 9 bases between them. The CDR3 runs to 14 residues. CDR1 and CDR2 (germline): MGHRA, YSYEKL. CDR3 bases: TGCGCCAGCAGCCAACCGACAGAAAACACTGAAGCTTTCTTT. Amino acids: CASSQPTENTEAFF.

DNA for the CDR3: TGTGCCAGCAGCTTATACCCACCGGCCTCGGGTAATGAAAAACTGTTTTTT. Protein sequence: CASSLYPPASGNEKLFF. The chain combines TRBV7-6 with TRBJ1-4; D gene uncertain. Germline-derived CDR1 and CDR2 are SGHVS and FNYEAQ. The CDR3 runs to 17 residues. Trimming cost V 2 bases and J 4 bases, with 17 bases left between them.